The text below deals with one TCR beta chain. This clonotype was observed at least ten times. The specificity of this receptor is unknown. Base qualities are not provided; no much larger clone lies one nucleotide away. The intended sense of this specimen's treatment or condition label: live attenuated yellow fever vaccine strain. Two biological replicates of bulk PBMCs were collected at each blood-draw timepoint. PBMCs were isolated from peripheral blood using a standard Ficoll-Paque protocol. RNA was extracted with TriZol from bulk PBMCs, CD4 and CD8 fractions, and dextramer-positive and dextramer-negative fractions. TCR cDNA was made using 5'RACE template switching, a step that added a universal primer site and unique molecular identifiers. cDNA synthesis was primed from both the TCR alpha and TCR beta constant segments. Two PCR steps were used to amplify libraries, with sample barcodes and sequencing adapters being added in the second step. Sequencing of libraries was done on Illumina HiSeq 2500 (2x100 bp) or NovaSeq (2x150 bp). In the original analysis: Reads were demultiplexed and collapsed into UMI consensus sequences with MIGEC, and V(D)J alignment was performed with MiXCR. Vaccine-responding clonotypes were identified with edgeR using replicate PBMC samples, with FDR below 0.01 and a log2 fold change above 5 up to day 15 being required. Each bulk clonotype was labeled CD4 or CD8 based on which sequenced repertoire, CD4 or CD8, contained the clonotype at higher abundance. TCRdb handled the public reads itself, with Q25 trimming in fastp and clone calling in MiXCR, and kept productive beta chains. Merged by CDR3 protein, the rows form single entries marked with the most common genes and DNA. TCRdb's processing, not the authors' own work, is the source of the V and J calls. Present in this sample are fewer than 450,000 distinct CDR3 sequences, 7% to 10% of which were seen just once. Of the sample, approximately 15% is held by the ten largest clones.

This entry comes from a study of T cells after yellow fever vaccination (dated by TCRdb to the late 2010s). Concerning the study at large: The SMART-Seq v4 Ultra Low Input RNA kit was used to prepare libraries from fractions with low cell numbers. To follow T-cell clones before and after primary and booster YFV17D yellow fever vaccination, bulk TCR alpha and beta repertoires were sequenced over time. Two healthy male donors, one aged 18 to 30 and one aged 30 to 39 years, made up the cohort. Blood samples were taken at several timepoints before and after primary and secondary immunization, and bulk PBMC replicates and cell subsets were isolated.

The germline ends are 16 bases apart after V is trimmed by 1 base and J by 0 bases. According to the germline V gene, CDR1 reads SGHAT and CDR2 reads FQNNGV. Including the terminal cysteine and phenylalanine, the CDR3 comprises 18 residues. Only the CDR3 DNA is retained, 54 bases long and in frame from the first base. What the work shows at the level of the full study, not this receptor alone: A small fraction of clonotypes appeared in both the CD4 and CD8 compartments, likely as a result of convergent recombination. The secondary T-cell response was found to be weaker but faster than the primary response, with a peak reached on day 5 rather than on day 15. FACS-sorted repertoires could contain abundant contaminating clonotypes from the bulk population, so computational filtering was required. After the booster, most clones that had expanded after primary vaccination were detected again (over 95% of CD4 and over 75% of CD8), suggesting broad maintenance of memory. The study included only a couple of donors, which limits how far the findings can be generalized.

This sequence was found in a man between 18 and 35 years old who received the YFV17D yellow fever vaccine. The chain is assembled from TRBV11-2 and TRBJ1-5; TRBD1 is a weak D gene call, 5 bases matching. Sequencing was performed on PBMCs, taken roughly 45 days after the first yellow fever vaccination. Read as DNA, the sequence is TGTGCCAGCAGCTTAGGAGGGCACAGGACCTATAGCAATCAGCCCCAGCATTTT. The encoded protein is CASSLGGHRTYSNQPQHF.